The entry below gives a single T cell receptor (beta chain) sequence along with its context. The data stem from a study of CD8+CD57+ T cells in acquired aplastic anemia. Researchers used genomic DNA as the template to profile TCR beta VDJ and CDR3. Using its own MiXCR run on the reads, TCRdb lists one record per CDR3 protein. Here the sample spans 170,000 or so distinct CDR3 sequences, nearly 65% being singletons. This CDR3 has 14 amino acids. The V and J ends lost 1 base and 9 bases respectively, with 16 bases between them. From germline, CDR1 is SGHTA and CDR2 FQGNSA. Patients chosen for sequencing had shown CD8+CD57+ cell expansion by flow cytometry.

The sample was sorted CD4+, CD8+, or CD8+CD57+ T cells (not recorded which) from PBMCs. The receptor was derived from a human donor with aplastic anemia. The rearrangement links TRBV7-2 to TRBJ2-7, with D unclear. The CDR3 protein is CASSLGDLRVGQYF. CDR3 bases: TGTGCCAGCAGCTTAGGGGATTTACGGGTCGGGCAGTACTTC.